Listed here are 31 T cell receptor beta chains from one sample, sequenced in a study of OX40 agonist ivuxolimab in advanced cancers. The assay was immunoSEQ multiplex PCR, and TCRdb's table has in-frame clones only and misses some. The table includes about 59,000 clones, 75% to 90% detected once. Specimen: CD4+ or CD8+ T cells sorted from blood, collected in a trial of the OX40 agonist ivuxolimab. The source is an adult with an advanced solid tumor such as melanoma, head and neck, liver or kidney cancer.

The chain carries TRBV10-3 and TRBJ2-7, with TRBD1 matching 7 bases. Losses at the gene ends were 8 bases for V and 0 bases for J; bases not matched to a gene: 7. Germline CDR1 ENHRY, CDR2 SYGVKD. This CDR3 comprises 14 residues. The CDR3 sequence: CAIGWTGLSYEQYF. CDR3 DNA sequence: TGTGCCATCGGTTGGACAGGCCTCTCCTACGAGCAGTACTTC.

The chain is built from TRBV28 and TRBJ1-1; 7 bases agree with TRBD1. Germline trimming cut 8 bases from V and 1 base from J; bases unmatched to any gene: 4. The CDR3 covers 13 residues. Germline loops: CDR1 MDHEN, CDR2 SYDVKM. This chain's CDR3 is CASDRVTNTEAFF. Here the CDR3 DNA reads TGTGCCAGCGACAGGGTGACGAACACTGAAGCTTTCTTT.

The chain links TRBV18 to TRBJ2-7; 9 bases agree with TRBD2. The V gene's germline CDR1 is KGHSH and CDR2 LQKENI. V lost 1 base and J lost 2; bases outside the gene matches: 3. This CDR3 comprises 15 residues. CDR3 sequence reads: CASSPQSSGTYEQYF. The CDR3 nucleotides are TGTGCCAGCTCACCACAGTCTAGCGGGACCTACGAGCAGTACTTC.

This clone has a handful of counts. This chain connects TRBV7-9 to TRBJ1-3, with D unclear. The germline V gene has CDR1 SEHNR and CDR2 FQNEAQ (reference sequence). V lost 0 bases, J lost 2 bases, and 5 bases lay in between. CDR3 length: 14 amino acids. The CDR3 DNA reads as TGTGCCAGCAGCTTAGCCGGTACTGGAAACACCATATATTTT. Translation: CASSLAGTGNTIYF. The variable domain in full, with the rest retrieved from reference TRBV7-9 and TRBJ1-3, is DTGVSQNPRHKITKRGQNVTFRCDPISEHNRLYWYRQTLGQGPEFLTYFQNEAQLEKSRLLSDRFSAERPKGSFSTLEIQRTEQGDSAMYLCASSLAGTGNTIYFGEGSWLTVV.

CDR3 nucleotides: TGTGCCAGCATGCCCAGCTACACAGATACGCAGTATTTT. This gives the protein CASMPSYTDTQYF. The chain has TRBV6-6 and TRBJ2-3, with unresolved D. The V and J ends lost 7 bases and 2 bases respectively, with 10 bases between them. CDR1 and CDR2 from the germline V gene are MNHNY and SVGAGI (reference sequence). The CDR3 is 13 amino acids.

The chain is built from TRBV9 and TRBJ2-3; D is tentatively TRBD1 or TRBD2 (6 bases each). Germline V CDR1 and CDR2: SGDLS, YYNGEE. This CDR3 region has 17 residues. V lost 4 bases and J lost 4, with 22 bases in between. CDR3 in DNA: TGTGCCAGCAGCCTGACTGAGGGGGGCCTGTTGCCAGATACGCAGTATTTT. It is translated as CASSLTEGGLLPDTQYF.

This chain's CDR3 is CASSLQGYEQYF. Written as DNA, the CDR3 is TGTGCCAGCAGCTTACAGGGCTACGAGCAGTACTTC. This sequence joins TRBV28 and TRBJ2-7, with D tentatively TRBD1 (6 bases). CDR3 size: 12 residues. Germline lookup yields CDR1 MDHEN and CDR2 SYDVKM. V lost 6 bases to trimming and J lost 3 bases, with 9 bases between them.

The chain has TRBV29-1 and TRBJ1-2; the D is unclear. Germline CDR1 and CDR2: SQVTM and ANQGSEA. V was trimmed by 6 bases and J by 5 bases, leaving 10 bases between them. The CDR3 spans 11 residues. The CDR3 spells CSVTRGYGYTF. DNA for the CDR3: TGCAGCGTAACACGTGGATATGGCTACACCTTC.

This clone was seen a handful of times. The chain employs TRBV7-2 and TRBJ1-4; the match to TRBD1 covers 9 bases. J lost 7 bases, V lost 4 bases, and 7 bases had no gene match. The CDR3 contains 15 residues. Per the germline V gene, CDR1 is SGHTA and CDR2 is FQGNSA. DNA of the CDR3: TGTGCCAGCAGCTCTAGGACAGGGGAGGGTGAAAAACTGTTTTTT. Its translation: CASSSRTGEGEKLFF.

The CDR3 region has the DNA TGTGCCAGTAGTATATACAGGGGGCAAGAGACCCAGTACTTC. This encodes CASSIYRGQETQYF. The chain recombines TRBV19 with TRBJ2-5; 8 nucleotides align to TRBD1. The CDR3 contains 14 residues. Unmatched junction bases numbered 1, after V lost 2 bases and J lost 2 bases. From germline, CDR1 is LNHDA and CDR2 SQIVND (reference sequence).

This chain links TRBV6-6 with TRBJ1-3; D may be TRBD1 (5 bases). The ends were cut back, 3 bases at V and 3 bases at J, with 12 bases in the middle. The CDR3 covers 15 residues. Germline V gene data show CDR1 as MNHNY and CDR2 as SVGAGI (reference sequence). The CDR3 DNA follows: TGTGCCAGCAGTTATGGGACGGGGAGTGGAAACACCATATATTTT. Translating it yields CASSYGTGSGNTIYF.

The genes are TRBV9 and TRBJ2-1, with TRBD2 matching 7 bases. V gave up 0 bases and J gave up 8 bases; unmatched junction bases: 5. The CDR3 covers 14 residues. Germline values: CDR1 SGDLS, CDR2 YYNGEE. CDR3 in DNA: TGTGCCAGCAGCGTAGGAGGGAGGGAAGATGAGCAGTTCTTC. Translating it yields CASSVGGREDEQFF. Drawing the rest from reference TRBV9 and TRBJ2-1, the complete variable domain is DSGVTQTPKHLITATGQRVTLRCSPRSGDLSVYWYQQSLDQGLQFLIQYYNGEERAKGNILERFSAQQFPDLHSELNLSSLELGDSALYFCASSVGGREDEQFFGPGTRLTVL.

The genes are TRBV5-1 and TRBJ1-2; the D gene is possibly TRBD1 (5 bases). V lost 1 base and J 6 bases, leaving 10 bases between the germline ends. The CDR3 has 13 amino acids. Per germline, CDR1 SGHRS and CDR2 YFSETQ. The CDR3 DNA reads TGCGCCAGCAGCTTGCAGGGATTGAATGGCTACACCTTC. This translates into CASSLQGLNGYTF.

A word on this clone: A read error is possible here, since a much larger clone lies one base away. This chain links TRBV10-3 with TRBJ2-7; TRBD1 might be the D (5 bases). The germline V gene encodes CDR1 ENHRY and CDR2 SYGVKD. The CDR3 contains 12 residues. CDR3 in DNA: TGTGCCATCAGTATCCAGGGCTACGAGCAGCACTTC. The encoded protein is CAISIQGYEQHF.

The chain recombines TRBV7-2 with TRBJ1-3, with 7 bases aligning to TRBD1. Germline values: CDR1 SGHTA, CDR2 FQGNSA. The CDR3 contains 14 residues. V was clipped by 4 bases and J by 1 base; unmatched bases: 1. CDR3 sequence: CASSSTGSGNTIYF. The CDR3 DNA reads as TGTGCCAGCAGCTCGACAGGGTCTGGAAACACCATATATTTT.

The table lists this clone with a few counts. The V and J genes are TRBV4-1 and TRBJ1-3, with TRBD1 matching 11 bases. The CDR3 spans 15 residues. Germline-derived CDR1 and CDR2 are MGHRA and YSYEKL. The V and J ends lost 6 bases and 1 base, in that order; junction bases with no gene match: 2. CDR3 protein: CASRGQGESGNTIYF. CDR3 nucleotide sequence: TGCGCCAGCAGGGGACAGGGGGAGTCTGGAAACACCATATATTTT.

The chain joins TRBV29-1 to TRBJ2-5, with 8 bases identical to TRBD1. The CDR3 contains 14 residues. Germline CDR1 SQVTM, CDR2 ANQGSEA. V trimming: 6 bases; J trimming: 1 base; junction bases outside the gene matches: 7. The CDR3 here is CSVRGTGIQETQYF. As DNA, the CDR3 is TGCAGCGTACGGGGGACAGGCATCCAAGAGACCCAGTACTTC.

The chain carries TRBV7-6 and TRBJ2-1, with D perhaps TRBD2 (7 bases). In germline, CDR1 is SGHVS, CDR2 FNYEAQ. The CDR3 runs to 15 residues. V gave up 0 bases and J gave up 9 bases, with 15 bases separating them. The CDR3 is CASSLASRGGGEQFF. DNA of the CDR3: TGTGCCAGCAGCTTAGCGTCGAGGGGGGGCGGTGAGCAGTTCTTC.

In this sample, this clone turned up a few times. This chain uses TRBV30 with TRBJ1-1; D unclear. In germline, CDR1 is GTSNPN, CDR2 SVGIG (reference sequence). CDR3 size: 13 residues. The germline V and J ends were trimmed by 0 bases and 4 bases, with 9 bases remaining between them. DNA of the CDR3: TGTGCCTGGAGTGTAGGGATTGGCACTGAAGCTTTCTTT. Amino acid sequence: CAWSVGIGTEAFF.

The CDR3 region has the DNA TGTGCCAGTAGTATCGACAGCCTTAGCACAGATACGCAGTATTTT. It specifies CASSIDSLSTDTQYF. The chain recombines TRBV19 with TRBJ2-3; weak D call: TRBD1 (5 bases). Germline values: CDR1 LNHDA, CDR2 SQIVND (reference sequence). V lost 3 bases and J 0 bases, leaving 10 bases between the germline ends. The CDR3 spans 15 residues.

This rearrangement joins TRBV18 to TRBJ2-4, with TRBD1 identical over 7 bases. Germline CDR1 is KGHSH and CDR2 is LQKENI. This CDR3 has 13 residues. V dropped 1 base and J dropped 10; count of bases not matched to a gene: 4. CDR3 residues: CASSPHDRAIQYF. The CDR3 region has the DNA TGTGCCAGCTCACCACACGACAGGGCGATTCAGTACTTC.

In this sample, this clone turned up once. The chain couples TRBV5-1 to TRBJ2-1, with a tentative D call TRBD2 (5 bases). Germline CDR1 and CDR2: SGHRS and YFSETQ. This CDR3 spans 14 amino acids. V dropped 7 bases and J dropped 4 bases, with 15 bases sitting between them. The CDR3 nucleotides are TGCGCCAGCGGTCTATCAGCGGAGTACAATGAGCAGTTCTTC. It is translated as CASGLSAEYNEQFF.

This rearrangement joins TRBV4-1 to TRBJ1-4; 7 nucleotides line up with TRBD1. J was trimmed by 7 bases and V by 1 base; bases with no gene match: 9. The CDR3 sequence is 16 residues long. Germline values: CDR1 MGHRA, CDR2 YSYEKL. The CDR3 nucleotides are TGCGCCAGCAGCCAAGGCAGGGGGGAGTATTCTGAAAAACTGTTTTTT. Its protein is CASSQGRGEYSEKLFF.

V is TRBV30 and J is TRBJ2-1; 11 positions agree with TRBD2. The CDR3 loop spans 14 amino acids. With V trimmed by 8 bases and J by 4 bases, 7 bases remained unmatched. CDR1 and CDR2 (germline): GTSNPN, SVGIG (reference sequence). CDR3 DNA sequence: TGTGCCACGAGGACTAGCGGGCTGTACAATGAGCAGTTCTTC. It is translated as CATRTSGLYNEQFF.

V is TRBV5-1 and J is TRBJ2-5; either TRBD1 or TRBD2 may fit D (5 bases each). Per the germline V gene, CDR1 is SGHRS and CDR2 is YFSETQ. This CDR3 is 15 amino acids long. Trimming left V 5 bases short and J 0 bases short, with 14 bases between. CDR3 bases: TGCGCCAGCAGTCTCGGGGCTGGGCACCAAGAGACCCAGTACTTC. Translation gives CASSLGAGHQETQYF.

CDR3 sequence reads: CASSLIWGGYTF. Here the CDR3 DNA reads TGTGCCAGCAGCTTGATTTGGGGTGGCTACACCTTC. The chain employs TRBV5-5 and TRBJ1-2; D unclear. CDR3 length: 12 amino acids. V dropped 1 base and J dropped 7 bases, with 8 bases sitting between them. CDR1 and CDR2 from the germline V gene are SGHKS and YYEKEE (reference sequence).

CDR3 sequence reads: CASSHRWGFDNSPLHF. The CDR3 DNA is TGTGCCAGCAGCCATAGATGGGGGTTCGATAATTCACCCCTCCACTTT. The chain links TRBV11-2 to TRBJ1-6, with D maybe TRBD1 (5 bases). Germline CDR1 SGHAT, CDR2 FQNNGV. The CDR3 runs to 16 residues. V was shortened by 5 bases and J by 5 bases, with 16 bases between the two germline ends. Full variable domain (rest looked up from reference TRBV11-2 and TRBJ1-6): EAGVAQSPRYKIIEKRQSVAFWCNPISGHATLYWYQQILGQGPKLLIQFQNNGVVDDSQLPKDRFSAERLKGVDSTLKIQPAKLEDSAVYLCASSHRWGFDNSPLHFGNGTRLTVT.

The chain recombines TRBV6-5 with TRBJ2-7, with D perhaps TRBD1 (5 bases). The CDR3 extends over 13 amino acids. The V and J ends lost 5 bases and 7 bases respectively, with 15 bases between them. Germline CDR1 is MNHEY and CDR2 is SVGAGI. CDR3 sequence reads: CASSRSPAGEQYF. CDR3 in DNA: TGTGCCAGCAGTCGTAGTCCCGCAGGGGAGCAGTACTTC.

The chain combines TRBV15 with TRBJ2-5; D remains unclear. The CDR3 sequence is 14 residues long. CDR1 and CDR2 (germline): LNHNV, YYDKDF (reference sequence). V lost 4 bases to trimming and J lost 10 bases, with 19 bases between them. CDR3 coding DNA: TGTGCCACCAGCACTGGGCGCCAAAGAGTGAACCAGTACTTC. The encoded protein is CATSTGRQRVNQYF. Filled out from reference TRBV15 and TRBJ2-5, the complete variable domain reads DAMVIQNPRYQVTQFGKPVTLSCSQTLNHNVMYWYQQKSSQAPKLLFHYYDKDFNNEADTPDNFQSRRPNTSFCFLDIRSPGLGDTAMYLCATSTGRQRVNQYFGPGTRLLVL.

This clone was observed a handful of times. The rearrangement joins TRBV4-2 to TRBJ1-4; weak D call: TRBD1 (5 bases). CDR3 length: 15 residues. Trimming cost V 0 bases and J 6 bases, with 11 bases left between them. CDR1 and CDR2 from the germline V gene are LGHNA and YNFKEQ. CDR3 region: CASSQEGQGDEKLFF. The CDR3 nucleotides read TGTGCCAGCAGCCAAGAGGGCCAGGGTGATGAAAAACTGTTTTTT.

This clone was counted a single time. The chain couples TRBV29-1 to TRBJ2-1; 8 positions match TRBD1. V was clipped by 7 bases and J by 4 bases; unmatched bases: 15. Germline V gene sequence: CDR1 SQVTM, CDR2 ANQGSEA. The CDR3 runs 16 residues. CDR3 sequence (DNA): TGCAGCGCTATCACCTTGAGCCAGGGGGCGTACAATGAGCAGTTCTTC. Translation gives CSAITLSQGAYNEQFF.